This T cell receptor beta chain was observed in a study of blood T cell repertoires in COVID-19. Study details: Some COVID-19 samples were acute and others convalescent; all came from the United States, Italy and Spain. Sources were T cells, B-cell-depleted T cells, or PBMCs; the material itself was cDNA or gDNA.

V lost 6 bases to trimming and J lost 10 bases, with 22 bases between them. The germline V gene has CDR1 LNHDA and CDR2 SQIVND (reference sequence). This CDR3 comprises 15 residues. Original analysis: The assay estimated nucleated cells by amplifying reference gene primers. The data were produced by immunoSEQ multiplex PCR, yet TCRdb's version contains in-frame clones alone and is incomplete. Clonal size and the V and J genes are those of that table, whereas D and trimming came from the DNA. The sample shows 70,000 to 85,000 clones, 90% of them seen only once. This TCR came from a human donor in a cohort sampled during active COVID-19. The V and J genes are TRBV19 and TRBJ1-3; D unclear. Sample: peripheral blood. CDR3 loop: CASRRFFAGRDTIYF. The DNA for the CDR3 is TGTGCCAGTAGACGATTTTTCGCCGGGCGGGATACCATATATTTT.